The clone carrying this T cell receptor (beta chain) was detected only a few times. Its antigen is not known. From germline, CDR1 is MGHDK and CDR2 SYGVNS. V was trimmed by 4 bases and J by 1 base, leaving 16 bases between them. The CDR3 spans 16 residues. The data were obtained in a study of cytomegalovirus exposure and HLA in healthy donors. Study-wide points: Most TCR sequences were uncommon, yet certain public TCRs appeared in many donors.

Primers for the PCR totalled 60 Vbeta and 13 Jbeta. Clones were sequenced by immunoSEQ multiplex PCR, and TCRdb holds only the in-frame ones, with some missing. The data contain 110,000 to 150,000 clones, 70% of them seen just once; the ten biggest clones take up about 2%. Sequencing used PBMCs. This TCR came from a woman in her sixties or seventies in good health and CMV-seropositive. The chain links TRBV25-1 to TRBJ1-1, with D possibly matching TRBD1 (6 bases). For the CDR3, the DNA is TGTGCCAGCAGTGGGCGGGGGCAGGCCACGAACACTGAAGCTTTCTTT. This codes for CASSGRGQATNTEAFF. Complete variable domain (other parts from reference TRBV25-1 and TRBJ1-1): EADIYQTPRYLVIGTGKKITLECSQTMGHDKMYWYQQDPGMELHLIHYSYGVNSTEKGDLSSESTVSRIRTEHFPLTLESARPSHTSQYLCASSGRGQATNTEAFFGQGTRLTVV.